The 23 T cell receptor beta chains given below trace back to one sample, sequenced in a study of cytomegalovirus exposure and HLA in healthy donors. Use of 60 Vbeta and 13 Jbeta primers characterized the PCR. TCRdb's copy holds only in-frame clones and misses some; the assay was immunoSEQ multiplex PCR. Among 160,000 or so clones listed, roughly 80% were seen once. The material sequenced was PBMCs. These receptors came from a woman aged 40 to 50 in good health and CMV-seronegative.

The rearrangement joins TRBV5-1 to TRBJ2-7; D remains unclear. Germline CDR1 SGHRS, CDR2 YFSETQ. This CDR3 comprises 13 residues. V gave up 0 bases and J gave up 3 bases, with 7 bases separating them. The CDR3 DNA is TGCGCCAGCAGCTTGGGCGGATTCTACGAGCAGTACTTC. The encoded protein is CASSLGGFYEQYF.

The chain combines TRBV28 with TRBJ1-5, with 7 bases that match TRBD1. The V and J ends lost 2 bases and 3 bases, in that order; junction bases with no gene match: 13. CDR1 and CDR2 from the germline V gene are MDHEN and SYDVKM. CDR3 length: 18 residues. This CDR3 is CASSLHRGRLTFNQPQHF. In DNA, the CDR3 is TGTGCCAGCAGTTTACACAGGGGTAGGTTAACATTCAATCAGCCCCAGCATTTT.

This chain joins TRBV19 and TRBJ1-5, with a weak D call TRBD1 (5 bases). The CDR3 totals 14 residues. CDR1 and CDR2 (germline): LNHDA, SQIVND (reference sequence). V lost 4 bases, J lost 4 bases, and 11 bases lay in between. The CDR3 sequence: CASSTGTRNQPQHF. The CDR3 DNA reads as TGTGCCAGTAGTACCGGGACTAGGAATCAGCCCCAGCATTTT.

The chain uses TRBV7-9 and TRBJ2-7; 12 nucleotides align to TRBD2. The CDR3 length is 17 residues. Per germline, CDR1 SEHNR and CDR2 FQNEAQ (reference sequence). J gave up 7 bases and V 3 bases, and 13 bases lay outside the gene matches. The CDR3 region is CASSFRLAGGLPLEQYF. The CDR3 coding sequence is TGTGCCAGCAGCTTCCGTCTAGCGGGGGGGTTACCGTTGGAGCAGTACTTC.

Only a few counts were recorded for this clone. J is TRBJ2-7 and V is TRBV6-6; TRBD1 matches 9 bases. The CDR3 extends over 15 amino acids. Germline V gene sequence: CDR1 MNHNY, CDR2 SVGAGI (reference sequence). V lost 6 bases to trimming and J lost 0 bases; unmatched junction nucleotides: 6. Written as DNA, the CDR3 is TGTGCCAGCAGGTCCGGGACAGGGCTCTCCTACGAGCAGTACTTC. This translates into CASRSGTGLSYEQYF.

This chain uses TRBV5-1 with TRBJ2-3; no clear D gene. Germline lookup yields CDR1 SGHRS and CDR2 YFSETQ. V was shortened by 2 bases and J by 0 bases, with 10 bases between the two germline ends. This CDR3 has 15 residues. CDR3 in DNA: TGCGCCAGCAGCTTAACTGCTGGTAGCACAGATACGCAGTATTTT. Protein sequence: CASSLTAGSTDTQYF.

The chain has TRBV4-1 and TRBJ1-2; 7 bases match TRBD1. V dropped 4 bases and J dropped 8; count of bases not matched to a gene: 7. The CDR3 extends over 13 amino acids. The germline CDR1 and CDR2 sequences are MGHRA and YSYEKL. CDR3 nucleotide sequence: TGCGCCAGCAGCCGAACAGGGGTGCAAGGCTACACCTTC. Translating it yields CASSRTGVQGYTF.

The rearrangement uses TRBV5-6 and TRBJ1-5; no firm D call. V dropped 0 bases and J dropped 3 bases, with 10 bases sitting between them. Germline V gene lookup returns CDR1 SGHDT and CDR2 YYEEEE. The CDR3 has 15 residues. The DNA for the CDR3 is TGTGCCAGCAGCTTGGGCGGAGGCCCCAATCAGCCCCAGCATTTT. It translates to CASSLGGGPNQPQHF.

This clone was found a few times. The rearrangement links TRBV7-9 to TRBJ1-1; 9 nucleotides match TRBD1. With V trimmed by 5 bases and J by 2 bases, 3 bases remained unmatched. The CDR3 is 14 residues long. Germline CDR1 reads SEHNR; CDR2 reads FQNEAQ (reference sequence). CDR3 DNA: TGTGCCAGCAGCCCGGGACAGGGCAACACTGAAGCTTTCTTT. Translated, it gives CASSPGQGNTEAFF.

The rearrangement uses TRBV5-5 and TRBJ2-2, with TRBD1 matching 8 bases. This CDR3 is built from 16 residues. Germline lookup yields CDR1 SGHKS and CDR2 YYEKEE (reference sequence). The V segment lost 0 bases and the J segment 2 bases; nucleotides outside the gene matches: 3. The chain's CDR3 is CASSLGTGFNTGELFF. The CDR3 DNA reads TGTGCCAGCAGCTTGGGGACAGGGTTTAACACCGGGGAGCTGTTTTTT.

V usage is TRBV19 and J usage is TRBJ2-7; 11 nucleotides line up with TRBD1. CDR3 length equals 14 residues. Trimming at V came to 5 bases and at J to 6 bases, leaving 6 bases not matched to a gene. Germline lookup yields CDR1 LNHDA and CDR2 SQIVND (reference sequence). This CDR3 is CASSPDRGHREQYF. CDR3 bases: TGTGCCAGTAGTCCGGACAGGGGGCATCGCGAGCAGTACTTC.

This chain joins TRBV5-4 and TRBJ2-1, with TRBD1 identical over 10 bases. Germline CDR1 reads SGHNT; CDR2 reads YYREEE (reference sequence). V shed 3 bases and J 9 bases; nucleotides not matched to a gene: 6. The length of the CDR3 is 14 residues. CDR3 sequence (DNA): TGTGCCAGCAGCTCACCCGGGACAGGGGTTGAGCAGTTCTTC. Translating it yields CASSSPGTGVEQFF.

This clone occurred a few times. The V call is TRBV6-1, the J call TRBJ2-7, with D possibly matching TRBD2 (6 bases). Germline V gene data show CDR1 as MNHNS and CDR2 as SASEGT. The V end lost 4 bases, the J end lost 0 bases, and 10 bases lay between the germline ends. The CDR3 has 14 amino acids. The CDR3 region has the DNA TGTGCCAGCAGTGCCGGAGGGAGCTCCTACGAGCAGTACTTC. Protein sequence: CASSAGGSSYEQYF.

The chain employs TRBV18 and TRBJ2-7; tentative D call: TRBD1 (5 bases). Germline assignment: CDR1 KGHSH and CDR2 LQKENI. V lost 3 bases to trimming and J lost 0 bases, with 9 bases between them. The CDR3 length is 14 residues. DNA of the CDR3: TGTGCCAGCTCACCTGGGGCCCTCTCCTACGAGCAGTACTTC. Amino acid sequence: CASSPGALSYEQYF.

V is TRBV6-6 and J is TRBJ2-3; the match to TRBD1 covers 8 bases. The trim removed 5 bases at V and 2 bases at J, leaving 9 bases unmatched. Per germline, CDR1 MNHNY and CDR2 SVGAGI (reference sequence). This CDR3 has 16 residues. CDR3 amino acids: CASSARQGRSTDTQYF. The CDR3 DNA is TGTGCCAGCAGTGCCAGACAGGGGAGATCCACAGATACGCAGTATTTT.

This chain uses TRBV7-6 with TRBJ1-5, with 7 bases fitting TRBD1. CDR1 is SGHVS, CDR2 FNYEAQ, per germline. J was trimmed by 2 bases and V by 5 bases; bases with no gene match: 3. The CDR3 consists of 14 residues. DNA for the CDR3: TGTGCCAGCAGCCTCGACAGGGGCAATCAGCCCCAGCATTTT. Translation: CASSLDRGNQPQHF.

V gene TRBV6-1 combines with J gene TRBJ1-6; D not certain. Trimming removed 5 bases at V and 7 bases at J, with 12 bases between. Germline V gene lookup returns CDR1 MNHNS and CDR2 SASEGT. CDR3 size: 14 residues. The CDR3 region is CASSIRVLNSPLHF. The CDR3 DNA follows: TGTGCCAGCAGTATTCGGGTCCTGAATTCACCCCTCCACTTT.

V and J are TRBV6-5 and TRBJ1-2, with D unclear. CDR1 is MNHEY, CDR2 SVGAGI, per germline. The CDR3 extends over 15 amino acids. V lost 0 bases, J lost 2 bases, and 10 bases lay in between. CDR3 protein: CASSYSPRYNYGYTF. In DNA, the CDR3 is TGTGCCAGCAGTTACTCGCCCAGGTACAACTATGGCTACACCTTC.

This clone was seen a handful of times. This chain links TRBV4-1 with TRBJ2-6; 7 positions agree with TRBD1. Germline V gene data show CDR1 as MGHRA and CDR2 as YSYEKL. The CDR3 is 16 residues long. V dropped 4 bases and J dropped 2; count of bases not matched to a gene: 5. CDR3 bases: TGCGCCAGCAGCCGAATCACAGGGGCTGGGGCCAACGTCCTGACTTTC. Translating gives CASSRITGAGANVLTF.

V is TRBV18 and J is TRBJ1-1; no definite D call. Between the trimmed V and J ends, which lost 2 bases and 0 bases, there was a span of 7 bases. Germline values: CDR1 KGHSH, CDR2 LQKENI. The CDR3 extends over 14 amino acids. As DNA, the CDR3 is TGTGCCAGCTCACCAACGAGCCTGAACACTGAAGCTTTCTTT. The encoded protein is CASSPTSLNTEAFF. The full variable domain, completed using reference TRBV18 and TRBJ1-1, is NAGVMQNPRHLVRRRGQEARLRCSPMKGHSHVYWYRQLPEEGLKFMVYLQKENIIDESGMPKERFSAEFPKEGPSILRIQQVVRGDSAAYFCASSPTSLNTEAFFGQGTRLTVV.

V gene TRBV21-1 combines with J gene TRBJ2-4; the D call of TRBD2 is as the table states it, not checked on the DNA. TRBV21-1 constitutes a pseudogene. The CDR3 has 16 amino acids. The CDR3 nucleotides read TGTGCCAGCAGCAGGGAGGGGGGGGCAGCCAAAAACATTCAGTACTTC. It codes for CASSREGGAAKNIQYF.

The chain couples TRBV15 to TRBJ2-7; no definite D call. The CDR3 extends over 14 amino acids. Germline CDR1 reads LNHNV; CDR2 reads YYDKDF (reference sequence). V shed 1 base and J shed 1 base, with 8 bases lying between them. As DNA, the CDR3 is TGTGCCACCAGCAGAGTTGTGACTTCCTACGAGCAGTACTTC. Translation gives CATSRVVTSYEQYF.

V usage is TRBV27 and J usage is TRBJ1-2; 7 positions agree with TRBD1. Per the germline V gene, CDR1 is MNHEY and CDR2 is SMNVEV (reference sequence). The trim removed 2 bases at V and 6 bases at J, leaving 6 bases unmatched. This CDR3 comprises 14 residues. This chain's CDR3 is CASSLMGQGDGYTF. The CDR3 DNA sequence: TGTGCCAGCAGTTTAATGGGCCAGGGGGATGGCTACACCTTC.